The clone carrying this TCR beta chain was seen a single time. This entry belongs to a study of blood T cell repertoires in COVID-19. Turning to the study itself: Specimens from acute and convalescent COVID-19 originated in the United States, Italy and Spain.

This CDR3 comprises 14 residues. CDR1 and CDR2 (germline): SQVTM, ANQGSEA. V lost 7 bases, J lost 4 bases, and 8 bases stayed unmatched. Under the authors' procedure: Reference gene primer amplification gave nucleated cell count estimates. Sequenced by immunoSEQ multiplex PCR; TCRdb stores in-frame clones only, minus some. That table gives V, J and clone size, and the DNA gave D and trimming. Of some 120,000 clones in the sample, around 85% were seen once. This chain joins TRBV29-1 and TRBJ2-5, with 11 positions matching TRBD2. The sequenced sample consisted of peripheral blood. This receptor was identified in a human donor in a cohort sampled during active COVID-19. The CDR3 loop is CSDRSGGERETQYF. CDR3 sequence (DNA): TGCAGCGACCGTAGCGGGGGGGAAAGAGAGACCCAGTACTTC.